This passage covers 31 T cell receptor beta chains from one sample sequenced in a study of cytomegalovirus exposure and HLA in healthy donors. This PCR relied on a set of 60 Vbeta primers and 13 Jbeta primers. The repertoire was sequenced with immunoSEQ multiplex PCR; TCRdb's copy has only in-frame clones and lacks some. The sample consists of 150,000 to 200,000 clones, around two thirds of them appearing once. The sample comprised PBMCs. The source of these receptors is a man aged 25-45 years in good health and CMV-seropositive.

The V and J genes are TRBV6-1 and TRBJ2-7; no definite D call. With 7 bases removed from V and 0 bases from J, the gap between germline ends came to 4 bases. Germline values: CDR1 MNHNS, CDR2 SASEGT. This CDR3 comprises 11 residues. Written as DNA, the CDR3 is TGTGCCAGCACGGGCTCCTACGAGCAGTACTTC. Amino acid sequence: CASTGSYEQYF.

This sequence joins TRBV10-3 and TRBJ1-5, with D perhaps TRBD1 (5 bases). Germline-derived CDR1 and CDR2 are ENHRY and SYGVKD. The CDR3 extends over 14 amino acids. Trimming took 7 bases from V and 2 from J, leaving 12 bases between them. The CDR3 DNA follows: TGTGCCATCACGAAAGAACAGGGCAATCAGCCCCAGCATTTT. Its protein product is CAITKEQGNQPQHF.

This CDR3 is CASRLDRGLSNQPQHF. CDR3 nucleotide sequence: TGTGCCAGCAGACTAGACAGGGGGCTGAGCAATCAGCCCCAGCATTTT. The J gene is TRBJ1-5, the V gene TRBV2; 10 nucleotides align to TRBD1. Germline V lookup: CDR1 SNHLY, CDR2 FYNNEI. With 6 bases clipped from V and 1 base from J, the junction kept 6 bases outside the gene matches. CDR3 size: 16 residues.

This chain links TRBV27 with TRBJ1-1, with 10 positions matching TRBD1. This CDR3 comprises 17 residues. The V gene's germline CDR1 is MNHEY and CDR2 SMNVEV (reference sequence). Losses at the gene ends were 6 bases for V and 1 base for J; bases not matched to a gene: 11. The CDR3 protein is CASSPAPGQGPNTEAFF. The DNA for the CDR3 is TGTGCCAGCAGCCCAGCCCCGGGACAGGGGCCGAACACTGAAGCTTTCTTT.

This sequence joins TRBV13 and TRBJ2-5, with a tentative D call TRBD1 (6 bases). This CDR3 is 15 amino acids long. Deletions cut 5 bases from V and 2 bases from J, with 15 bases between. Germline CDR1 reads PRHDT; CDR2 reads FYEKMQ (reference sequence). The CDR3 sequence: CASSLRQAIQETQYF. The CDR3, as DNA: TGTGCCAGCAGCCTCCGACAGGCTATACAAGAGACCCAGTACTTC.

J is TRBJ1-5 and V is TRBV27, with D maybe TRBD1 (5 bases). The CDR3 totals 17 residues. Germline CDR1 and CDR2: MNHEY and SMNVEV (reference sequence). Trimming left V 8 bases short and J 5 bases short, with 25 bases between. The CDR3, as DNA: TGTGCCAGCGGTCCTTCCGCGGGGGAATCCCAGCATCAGCCCCAGCATTTT. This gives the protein CASGPSAGESQHQPQHF.

The CDR3 bases are TGCGCCAGCAGCCAAGCCAAACCTGACATGAACACTGAAGCTTTCTTT. This codes for CASSQAKPDMNTEAFF. This chain joins TRBV4-1 and TRBJ1-1; D is unresolved. The V and J ends lost 1 base and 0 bases respectively, with 12 bases between them. This CDR3 is 16 amino acids long. Looked up from germline, CDR1 is MGHRA and CDR2 is YSYEKL.

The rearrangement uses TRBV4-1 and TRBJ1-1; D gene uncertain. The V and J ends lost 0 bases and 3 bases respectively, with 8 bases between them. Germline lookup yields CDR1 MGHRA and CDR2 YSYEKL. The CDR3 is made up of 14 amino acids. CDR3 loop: CASSQEEVYTEAFF. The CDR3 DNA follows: TGCGCCAGCAGCCAAGAGGAGGTTTACACTGAAGCTTTCTTT.

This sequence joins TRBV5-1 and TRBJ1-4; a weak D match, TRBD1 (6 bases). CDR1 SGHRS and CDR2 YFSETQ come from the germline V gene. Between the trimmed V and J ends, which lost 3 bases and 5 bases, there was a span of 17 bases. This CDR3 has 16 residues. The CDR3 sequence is CASSSEITGSNEKLFF. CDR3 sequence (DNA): TGCGCCAGCAGCTCCGAGATAACAGGGAGCAATGAAAAACTGTTTTTT.

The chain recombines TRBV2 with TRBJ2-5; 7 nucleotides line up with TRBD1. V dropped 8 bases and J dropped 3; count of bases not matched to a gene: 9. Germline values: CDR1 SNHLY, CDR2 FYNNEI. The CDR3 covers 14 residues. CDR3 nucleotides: TGTGCCAGCCAGGGACAGTACACTGAAGAGACCCAGTACTTC. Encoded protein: CASQGQYTEETQYF.

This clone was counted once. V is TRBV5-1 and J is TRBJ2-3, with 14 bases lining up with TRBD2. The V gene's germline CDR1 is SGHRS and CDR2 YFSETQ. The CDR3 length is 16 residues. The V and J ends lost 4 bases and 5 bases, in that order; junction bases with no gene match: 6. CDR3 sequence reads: CASSVGLAGGIDTQYF. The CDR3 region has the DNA TGCGCCAGCAGCGTAGGACTAGCGGGAGGTATAGATACGCAGTATTTT.

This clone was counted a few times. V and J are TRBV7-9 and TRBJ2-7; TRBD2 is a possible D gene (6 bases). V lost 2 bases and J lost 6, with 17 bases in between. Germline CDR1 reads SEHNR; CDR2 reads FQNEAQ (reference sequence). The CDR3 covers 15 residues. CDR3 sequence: CASSLPASAACEQYF. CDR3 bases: TGTGCCAGCAGCTTACCGGCTAGCGCGGCCTGCGAGCAGTACTTC.

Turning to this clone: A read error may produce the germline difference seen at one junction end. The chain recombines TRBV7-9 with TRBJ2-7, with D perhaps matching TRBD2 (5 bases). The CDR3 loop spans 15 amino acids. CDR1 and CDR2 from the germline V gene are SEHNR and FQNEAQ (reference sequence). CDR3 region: CSSSPNRTYTYEQYF. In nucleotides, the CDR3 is TGTTCCAGCAGCCCCAATAGGACTTATACCTACGAGCAGTACTTC.

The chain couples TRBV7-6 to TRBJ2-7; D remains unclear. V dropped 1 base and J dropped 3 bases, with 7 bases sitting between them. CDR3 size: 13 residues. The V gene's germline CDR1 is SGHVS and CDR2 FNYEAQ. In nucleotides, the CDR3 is TGTGCCAGCAGCTTAGGGCACCGCTACGAGCAGTACTTC. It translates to CASSLGHRYEQYF. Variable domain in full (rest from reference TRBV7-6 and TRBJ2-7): GAGVSQSPRYKVTKRGQDVALRCDPISGHVSLYWYRQALGQGPEFLTYFNYEAQQDKSGLPNDRFSAERPEGSISTLTIQRTEQRDSAMYRCASSLGHRYEQYFGPGTRLTVT.

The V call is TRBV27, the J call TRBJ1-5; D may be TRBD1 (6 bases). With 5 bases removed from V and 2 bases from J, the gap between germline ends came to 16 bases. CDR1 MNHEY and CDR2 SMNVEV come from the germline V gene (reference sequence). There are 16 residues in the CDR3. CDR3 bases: TGTGCCAGCAGTCAAATACAGGGAATAGGCAATCAGCCCCAGCATTTT. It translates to CASSQIQGIGNQPQHF.

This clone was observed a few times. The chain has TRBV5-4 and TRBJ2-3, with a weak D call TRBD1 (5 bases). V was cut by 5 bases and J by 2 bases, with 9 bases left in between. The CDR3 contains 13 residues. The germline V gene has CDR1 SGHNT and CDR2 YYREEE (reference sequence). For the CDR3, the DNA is TGTGCCAGCAGTGCAGGGCCCACAGATACGCAGTATTTT. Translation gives CASSAGPTDTQYF.

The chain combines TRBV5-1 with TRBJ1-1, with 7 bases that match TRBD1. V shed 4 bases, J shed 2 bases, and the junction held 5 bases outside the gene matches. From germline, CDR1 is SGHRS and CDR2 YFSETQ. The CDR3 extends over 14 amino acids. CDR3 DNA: TGCGCCAGCAGCCCAGGGGACAGTAACACTGAAGCTTTCTTT. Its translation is CASSPGDSNTEAFF.

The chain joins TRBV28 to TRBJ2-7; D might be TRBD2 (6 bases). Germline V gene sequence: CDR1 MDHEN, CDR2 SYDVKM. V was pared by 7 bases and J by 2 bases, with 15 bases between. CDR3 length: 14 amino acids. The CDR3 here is CASMVVGGAYEQYF. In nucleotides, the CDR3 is TGTGCCAGCATGGTTGTTGGAGGGGCCTACGAGCAGTACTTC.

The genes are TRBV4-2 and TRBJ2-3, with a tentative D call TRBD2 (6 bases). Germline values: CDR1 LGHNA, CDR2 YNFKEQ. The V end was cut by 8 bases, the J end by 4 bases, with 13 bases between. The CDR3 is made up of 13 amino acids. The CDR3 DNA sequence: TGTGCCAGCCTGGGGGGAGCGTCAGATACGCAGTATTTT. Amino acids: CASLGGASDTQYF.

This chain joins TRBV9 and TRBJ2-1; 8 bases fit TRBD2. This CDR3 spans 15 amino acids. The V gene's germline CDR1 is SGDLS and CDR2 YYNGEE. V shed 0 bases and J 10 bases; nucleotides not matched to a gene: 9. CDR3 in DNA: TGTGCCAGCAGCGTAGTACGGAGCGGGAGTGGAGAGCAGTTCTTC. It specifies CASSVVRSGSGEQFF.

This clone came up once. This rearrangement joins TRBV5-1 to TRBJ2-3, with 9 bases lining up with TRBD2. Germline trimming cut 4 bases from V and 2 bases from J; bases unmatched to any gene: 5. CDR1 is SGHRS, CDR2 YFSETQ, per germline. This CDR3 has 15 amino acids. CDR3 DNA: TGCGCCAGCAGCCGACTAGCGGACAACACAGATACGCAGTATTTT. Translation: CASSRLADNTDTQYF.

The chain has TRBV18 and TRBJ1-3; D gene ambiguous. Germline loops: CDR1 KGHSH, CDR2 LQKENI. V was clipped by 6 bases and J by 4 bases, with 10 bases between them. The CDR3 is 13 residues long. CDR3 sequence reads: CASSLTTGNTIYF. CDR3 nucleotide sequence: TGTGCCAGCTCCCTGACAACCGGAAACACCATATATTTT.

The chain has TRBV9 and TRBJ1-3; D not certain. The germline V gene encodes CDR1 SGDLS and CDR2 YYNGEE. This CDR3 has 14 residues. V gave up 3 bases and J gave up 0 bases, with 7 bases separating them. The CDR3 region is CASSATYSGNTIYF. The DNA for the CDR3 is TGTGCCAGCAGCGCTACGTACTCTGGAAACACCATATATTTT. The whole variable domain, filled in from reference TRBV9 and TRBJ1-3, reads DSGVTQTPKHLITATGQRVTLRCSPRSGDLSVYWYQQSLDQGLQFLIQYYNGEERAKGNILERFSAQQFPDLHSELNLSSLELGDSALYFCASSATYSGNTIYFGEGSWLTVV.

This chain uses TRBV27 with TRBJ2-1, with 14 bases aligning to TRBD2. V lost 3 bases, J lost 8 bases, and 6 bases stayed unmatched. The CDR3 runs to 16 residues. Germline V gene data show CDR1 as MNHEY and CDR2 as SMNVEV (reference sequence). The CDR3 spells CASSLTGLAGVYEQFF. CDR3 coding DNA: TGTGCCAGCAGTTTGACGGGACTAGCGGGAGTTTATGAGCAGTTCTTC.

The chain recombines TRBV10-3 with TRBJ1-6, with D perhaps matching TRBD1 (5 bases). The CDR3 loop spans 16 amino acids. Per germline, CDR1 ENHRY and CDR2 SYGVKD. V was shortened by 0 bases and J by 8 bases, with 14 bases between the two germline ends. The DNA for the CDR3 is TGTGCCATCAGTGAGTCTGGTCCCGTAGGGGATTCACCCCTCCACTTT. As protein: CAISESGPVGDSPLHF.

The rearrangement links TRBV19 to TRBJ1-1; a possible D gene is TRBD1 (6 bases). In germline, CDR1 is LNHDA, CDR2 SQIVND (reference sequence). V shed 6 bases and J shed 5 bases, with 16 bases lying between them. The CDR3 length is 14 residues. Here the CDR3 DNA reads TGTGCCAGTAGGGAAGCAGGGGCGAGGACTGAAGCTTTCTTT. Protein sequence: CASREAGARTEAFF.

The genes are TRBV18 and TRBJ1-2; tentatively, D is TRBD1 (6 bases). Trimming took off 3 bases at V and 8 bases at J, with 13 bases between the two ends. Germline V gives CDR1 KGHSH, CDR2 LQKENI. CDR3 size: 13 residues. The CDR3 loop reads CASSPGGRNGYTF. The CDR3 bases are TGTGCCAGCTCACCGGGGGGGCGGAACGGCTACACCTTC.

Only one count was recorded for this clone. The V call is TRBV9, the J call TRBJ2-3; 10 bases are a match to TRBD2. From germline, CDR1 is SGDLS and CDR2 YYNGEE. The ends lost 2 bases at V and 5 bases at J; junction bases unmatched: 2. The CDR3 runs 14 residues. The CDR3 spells CASSVSGRGDTQYF. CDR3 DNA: TGTGCCAGCAGCGTCAGCGGGAGGGGAGATACGCAGTATTTT.

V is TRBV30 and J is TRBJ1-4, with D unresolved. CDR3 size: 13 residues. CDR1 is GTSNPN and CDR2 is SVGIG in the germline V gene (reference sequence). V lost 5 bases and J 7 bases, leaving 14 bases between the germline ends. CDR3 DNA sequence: TGTGCCTGGGGGAGGGTGGAGGGTGAAAAACTGTTTTTT. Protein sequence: CAWGRVEGEKLFF. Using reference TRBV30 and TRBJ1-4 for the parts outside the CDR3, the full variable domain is SQTIHQWPATLVQPVGSPLSLECTVEGTSNPNLYWYRQAAGRGLQLLFYSVGIGQISSEVPQNLSASRPQDRQFILSSKKLLLSDSGFYLCAWGRVEGEKLFFGSGTQLSVL.

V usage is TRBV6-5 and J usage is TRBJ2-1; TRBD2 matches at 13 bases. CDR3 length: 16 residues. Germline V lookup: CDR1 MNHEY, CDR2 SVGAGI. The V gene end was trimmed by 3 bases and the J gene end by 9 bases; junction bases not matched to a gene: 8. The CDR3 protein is CASSYTGLAGLGEQFF. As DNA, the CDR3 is TGTGCCAGCAGTTATACGGGACTAGCGGGACTCGGTGAGCAGTTCTTC.

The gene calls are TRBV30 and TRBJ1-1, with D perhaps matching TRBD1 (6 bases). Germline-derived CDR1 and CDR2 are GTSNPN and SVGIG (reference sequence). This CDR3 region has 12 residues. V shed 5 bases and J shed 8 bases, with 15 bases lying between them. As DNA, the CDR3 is TGTGCCTGGGATTCGCAGGGGATGGAAGCTTTCTTT. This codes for CAWDSQGMEAFF.